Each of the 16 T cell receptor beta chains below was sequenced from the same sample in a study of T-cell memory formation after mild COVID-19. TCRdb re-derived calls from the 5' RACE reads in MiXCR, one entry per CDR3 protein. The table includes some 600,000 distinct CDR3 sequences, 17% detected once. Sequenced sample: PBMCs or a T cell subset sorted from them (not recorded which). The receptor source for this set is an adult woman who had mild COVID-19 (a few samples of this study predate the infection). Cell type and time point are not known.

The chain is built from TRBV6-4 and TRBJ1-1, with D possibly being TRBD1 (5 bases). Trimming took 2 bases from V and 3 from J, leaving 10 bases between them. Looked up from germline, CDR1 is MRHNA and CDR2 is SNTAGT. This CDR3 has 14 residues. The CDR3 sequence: CASSDGGDHTEAFF. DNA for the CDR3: TGTGCCAGCAGTGACGGTGGGGACCACACTGAAGCTTTCTTT.

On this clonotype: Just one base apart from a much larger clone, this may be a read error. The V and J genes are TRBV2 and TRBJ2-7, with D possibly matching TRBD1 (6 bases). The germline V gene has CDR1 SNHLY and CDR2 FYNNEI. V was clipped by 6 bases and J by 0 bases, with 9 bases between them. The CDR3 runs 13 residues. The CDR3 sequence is CASSADSSYEQYF. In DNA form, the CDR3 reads TGTGCCAGCAGCGCGGACAGCTCCTACGAGCAGTACTTC.

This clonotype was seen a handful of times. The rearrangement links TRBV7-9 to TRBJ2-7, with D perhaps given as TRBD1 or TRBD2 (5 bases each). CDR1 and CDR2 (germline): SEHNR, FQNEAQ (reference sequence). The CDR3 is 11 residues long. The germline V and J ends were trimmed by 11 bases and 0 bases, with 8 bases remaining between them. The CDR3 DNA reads TGTGCCTCGGGGACCTCCTACGAGCAGTACTTC. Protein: CASGTSYEQYF.

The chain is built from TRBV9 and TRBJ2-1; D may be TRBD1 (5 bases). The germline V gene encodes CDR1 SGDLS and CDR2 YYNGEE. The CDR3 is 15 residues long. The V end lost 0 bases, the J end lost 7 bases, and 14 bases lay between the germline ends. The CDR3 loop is CASSVVTGLGNEQFF. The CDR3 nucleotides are TGTGCCAGCAGCGTAGTAACAGGCCTAGGGAATGAGCAGTTCTTC.

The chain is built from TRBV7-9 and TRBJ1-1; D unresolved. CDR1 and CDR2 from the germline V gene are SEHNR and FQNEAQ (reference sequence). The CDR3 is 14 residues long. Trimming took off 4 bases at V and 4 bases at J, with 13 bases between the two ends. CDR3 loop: CASSWLEGSTEAFF. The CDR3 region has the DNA TGTGCCAGCAGCTGGTTGGAGGGTAGCACTGAAGCTTTCTTT.

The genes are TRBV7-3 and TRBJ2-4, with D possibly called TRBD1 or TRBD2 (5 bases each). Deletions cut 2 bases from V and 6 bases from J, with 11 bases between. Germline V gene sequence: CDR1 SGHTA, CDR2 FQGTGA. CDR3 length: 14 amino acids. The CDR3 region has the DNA TGTGCCAGCAGCTTACCGGGACCGGGAAACATTCAGTACTTC. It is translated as CASSLPGPGNIQYF. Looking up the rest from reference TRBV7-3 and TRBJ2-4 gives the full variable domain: GAGVSQTPSNKVTEKGKYVELRCDPISGHTALYWYRQSLGQGPEFLIYFQGTGAADDSGLPNDRFFAVRPEGSVSTLKIQRTERGDSAVYLCASSLPGPGNIQYFGAGTRLSVL.

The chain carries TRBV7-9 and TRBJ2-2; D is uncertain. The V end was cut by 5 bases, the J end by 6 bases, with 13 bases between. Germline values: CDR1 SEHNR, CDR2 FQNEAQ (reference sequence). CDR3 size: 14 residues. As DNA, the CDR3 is TGTGCCAGCAGCCCACGACCCCGGGCCGGGGAGCTGTTTTTT. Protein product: CASSPRPRAGELFF.

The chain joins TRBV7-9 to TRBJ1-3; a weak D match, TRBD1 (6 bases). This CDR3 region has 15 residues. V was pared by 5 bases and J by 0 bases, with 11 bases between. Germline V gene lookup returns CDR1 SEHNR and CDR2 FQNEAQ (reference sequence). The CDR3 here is CASSRQVSSGNTIYF. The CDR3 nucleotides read TGTGCCAGCAGCCGACAGGTCTCCTCTGGAAACACCATATATTTT.

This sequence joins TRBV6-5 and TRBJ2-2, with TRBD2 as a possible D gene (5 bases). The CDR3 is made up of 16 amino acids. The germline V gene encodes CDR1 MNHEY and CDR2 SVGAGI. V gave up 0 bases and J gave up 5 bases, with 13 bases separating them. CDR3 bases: TGTGCCAGCAGTTACTCGACCAACAGAGGGACCGGGGAGCTGTTTTTT. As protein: CASSYSTNRGTGELFF.

CDR3 in amino acids: CASSDPAGRSYEQYF. CDR3 DNA: TGTGCCAGCAGCGACCCAGCAGGGAGGTCCTACGAGCAGTACTTC. This sequence joins TRBV12-3 or TRBV12-4 and TRBJ2-7; D is perhaps TRBD2 (6 bases). This CDR3 spans 15 amino acids. The V end was cut by 6 bases, the J end by 1 base, with 16 bases between.

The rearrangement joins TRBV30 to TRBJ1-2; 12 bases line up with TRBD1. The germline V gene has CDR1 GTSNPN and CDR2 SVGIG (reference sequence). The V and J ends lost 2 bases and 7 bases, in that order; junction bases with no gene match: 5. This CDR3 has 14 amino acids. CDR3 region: CAWSRDRGLGGYTF. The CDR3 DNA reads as TGTGCCTGGAGTCGGGACAGGGGGCTTGGTGGCTACACCTTC.

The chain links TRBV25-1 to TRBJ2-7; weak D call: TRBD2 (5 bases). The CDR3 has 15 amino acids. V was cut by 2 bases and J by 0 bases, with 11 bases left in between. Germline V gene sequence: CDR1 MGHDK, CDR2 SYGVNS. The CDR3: CASSEQVASSYEQYF. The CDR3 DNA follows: TGTGCCAGCAGTGAACAAGTAGCGTCCTCCTACGAGCAGTACTTC.

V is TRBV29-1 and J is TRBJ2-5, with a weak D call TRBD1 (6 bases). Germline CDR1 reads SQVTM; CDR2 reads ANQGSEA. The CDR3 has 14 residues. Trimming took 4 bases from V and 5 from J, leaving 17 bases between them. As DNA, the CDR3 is TGCAGCGTTGTGCAGGACAGTAAGAAGGAGACCCAGTACTTC. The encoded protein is CSVVQDSKKETQYF.

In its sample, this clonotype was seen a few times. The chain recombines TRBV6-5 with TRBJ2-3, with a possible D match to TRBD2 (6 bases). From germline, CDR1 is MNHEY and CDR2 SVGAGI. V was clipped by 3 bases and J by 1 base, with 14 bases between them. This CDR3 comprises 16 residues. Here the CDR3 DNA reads TGTGCCAGCAGTTATTCCGCGGGGCTTGGCACAGATACGCAGTATTTT. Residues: CASSYSAGLGTDTQYF.

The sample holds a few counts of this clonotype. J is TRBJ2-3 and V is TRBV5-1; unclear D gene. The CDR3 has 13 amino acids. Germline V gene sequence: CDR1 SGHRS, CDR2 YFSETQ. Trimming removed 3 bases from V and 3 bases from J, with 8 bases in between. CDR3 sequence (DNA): TGCGCCAGCAGCTCGGTTGGGACAGATACGCAGTATTTT. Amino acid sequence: CASSSVGTDTQYF.

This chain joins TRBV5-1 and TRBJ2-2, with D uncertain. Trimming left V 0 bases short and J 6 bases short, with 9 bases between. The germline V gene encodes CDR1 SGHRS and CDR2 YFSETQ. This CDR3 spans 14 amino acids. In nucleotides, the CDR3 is TGCGCCAGCAGCTTGGGGTTCCGGGCCGGGGAGCTGTTTTTT. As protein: CASSLGFRAGELFF.